This T cell receptor (beta chain) was found in a study of T-cell memory formation after mild COVID-19. Study-level results: In second-wave clones peaking day 37, SARS-CoV-2 specificity remained unconfirmed. Shrinking CD4+ clones resided mostly in CM and EM, and CD8+ ones in EMRA.

To note about this clonotype: Antigen unknown.

TCRdb re-called the 5' RACE reads with MiXCR, one entry per CDR3 protein. This table holds hundreds of thousands of distinct CDR3 sequences, 20% to 25% found once. The source of this sequence is an adult woman who had mild COVID-19 (a few samples of this study predate the infection). Cell type and time point are not known. Sequences were obtained from PBMCs or a T cell subset sorted from them (not recorded which).

The CDR3 DNA sequence: TGTGCCAGCAGTTACGGCGGTGGGGGGTACGAGCAGTACTTC. As protein: CASSYGGGGYEQYF. The V and J genes are TRBV6-2 or TRBV6-3 and TRBJ2-7; possible D gene TRBD2, 6 bases. CDR1 is MNHEY, CDR2 SVGEGT, per germline. The CDR3 sequence is 14 residues long. Between the trimmed V and J ends, which lost 2 bases and 4 bases, there was a span of 12 bases.